This passage covers 8 T cell receptor beta chains from one sample sequenced in a study of blood T cells in healthy people across ages. PCR was performed a second time for about 7 to 12 cycles using a sample-barcoded 5' primer and a J-beta primer mix. In TCRdb, the 5' RACE reads were re-called with MiXCR into one record per CDR3 protein. The sample shows some 1.4 million distinct CDR3 sequences, roughly 40% of them seen only once. Sequencing was performed on blood. The receptors were sampled from a woman younger than 30 in good health.

V usage is TRBV6-5 and J usage is TRBJ2-7; D unresolved. This CDR3 has 15 residues. Germline CDR1 is MNHEY and CDR2 is SVGAGI. The V and J ends lost 0 bases and 6 bases respectively, with 15 bases between them. The CDR3 loop is CASSYSNSRPTEQYF. The CDR3 nucleotides are TGTGCCAGCAGTTACTCGAACAGCAGACCCACCGAGCAGTACTTC.

This chain joins TRBV27 and TRBJ1-1, with TRBD1 identical over 7 bases. Germline values: CDR1 MNHEY, CDR2 SMNVEV (reference sequence). The CDR3 sequence is 17 residues long. Germline trimming cut 6 bases from V and 0 bases from J; bases unmatched to any gene: 13. CDR3 region: CASRGDRAKYMNTEAFF. The CDR3 DNA reads TGTGCCAGCAGGGGAGACAGGGCGAAATACATGAACACTGAAGCTTTCTTT.

The gene calls are TRBV2 and TRBJ2-3, with 13 bases matching TRBD2. Germline loops: CDR1 SNHLY, CDR2 FYNNEI. Trimming at V came to 4 bases and at J to 14 bases, leaving 15 bases not matched to a gene. This CDR3 has 16 residues. CDR3 sequence: CASSAPGLAGYHNRYF. CDR3 nucleotides: TGTGCCAGCAGTGCCCCGGGACTAGCGGGATACCATAATCGGTATTTT. Supplemented by reference TRBV2 and TRBJ2-3, the full variable domain reads EPEVTQTPSHQVTQMGQEVILRCVPISNHLYFYWYRQILGQKVEFLVSFYNNEISEKSEIFDDQFSVERPDGSNFTLKIRSTKLEDSAMYFCASSAPGLAGYHNRYFGPGTRLTVL.

The chain is built from TRBV30 and TRBJ1-5; the D gene is possibly TRBD1 (6 bases). Germline V gene data show CDR1 as GTSNPN and CDR2 as SVGIG (reference sequence). V was clipped by 1 base and J by 7 bases, with 11 bases between them. There are 13 residues in the CDR3. The CDR3 DNA sequence: TGTGCCTGGAGTGACAGGGCTGGACAGCCCCAGCATTTT. Protein sequence: CAWSDRAGQPQHF.

This clonotype appeared a few times. V and J are TRBV11-2 and TRBJ2-3, with TRBD2 matching over 11 bases. Unmatched junction bases numbered 20, after V lost 0 bases and J lost 6 bases. CDR3 size: 21 residues. Germline-derived CDR1 and CDR2 are SGHAT and FQNNGV. The DNA of the CDR3 is TGTGCCAGCAGCTTAGATGGGCTCGGGCTAGCGGGAGGCCTGAGTTCTGATACGCAGTATTTT. This codes for CASSLDGLGLAGGLSSDTQYF.

The chain joins TRBV5-1 to TRBJ2-3; D is ambiguous. This CDR3 spans 14 amino acids. Germline values: CDR1 SGHRS, CDR2 YFSETQ. V lost 0 bases and J 8 bases, leaving 13 bases between the germline ends. This CDR3 reads CASSLEALLGTQYF. As DNA, the CDR3 is TGCGCCAGCAGCTTGGAGGCGCTTCTAGGTACGCAGTATTTT.

This chain links TRBV6-5 with TRBJ2-5; a possible D gene is TRBD2 (5 bases). The end of the DNA is better explained by TRBJ2-7, so the J call may be wrong. This CDR3 is 12 amino acids long. Looked up from germline, CDR1 is MNHEY and CDR2 is SVGAGI. The CDR3 nucleotides read TGTGCCAGCAGTTACGACGGGAACGAGCAGTACTTC. This sequence encodes CASSYDGNEQYF.

The V gene is TRBV12-3 or TRBV12-4, the J gene TRBJ2-3; either TRBD1 or TRBD2 may fit D (6 bases each). The CDR3 is 14 residues long. The ends were cut back, 10 bases at V and 2 bases at J, with 16 bases in the middle. The CDR3 bases are TGTGCCACCCGGAGGGGGAAAGACACAGATACGCAGTATTTT. Its translation: CATRRGKDTDTQYF.